This T cell receptor (beta chain) was captured in a study of control samples from healthy donors and cancer patients. The table came from immunoSEQ multiplex PCR; TCRdb's copy has only in-frame clones and leaves some out. The table records 110,000 to 150,000 clones, approximately 92% of them present only once. The germline V gene has CDR1 SGHTA and CDR2 FQGTGA. The CDR3 loop spans 15 amino acids. V gave up 4 bases and J gave up 0 bases, with 11 bases separating them. The chain employs TRBV7-3 and TRBJ2-3, with D hard to call. The receptor comes from a man aged 25-45 years in good health. Sequencing was done on a sample of blood. The CDR3 region is CASSSLAASTDTQYF. The CDR3 DNA sequence: TGTGCCAGCAGCTCGTTAGCTGCTAGCACAGATACGCAGTATTTT.